This T cell receptor beta chain was sequenced for a study of blood T cell repertoires in COVID-19. Study-wide background: Samples of COVID-19 (acute and convalescent) were obtained from the United States, Italy and Spain. Sources were T cells, B-cell-depleted T cells, or PBMCs; the material itself was cDNA or gDNA.

In the authors' methods: Reference gene primers were amplified, and this amplification served to estimate nucleated cell counts. Clones were read by immunoSEQ multiplex PCR, and TCRdb kept only the in-frame ones, dropping some. That table supplies the V and J calls and clone size; D and trimming were determined from the DNA. The table has roughly 250,000 clones, around 83% seen once. The sample consisted of peripheral blood. The receptor was isolated from a woman aged 45-59 years with acute or convalescent COVID-19.

The CDR3: CATSRQFNEKLFF. In DNA, the CDR3 is TGTGCCACCAGCAGACAGTTTAATGAAAAACTGTTTTTT. This chain joins TRBV15 and TRBJ1-4; the D is unclear. The CDR3 has 13 amino acids. V shed 2 bases and J shed 4 bases, with 5 bases lying between them. Germline loops: CDR1 LNHNV, CDR2 YYDKDF (reference sequence). The full variable domain, in which reference TRBV15 and TRBJ1-4 provide the parts outside the CDR3, is DAMVIQNPRYQVTQFGKPVTLSCSQTLNHNVMYWYQQKSSQAPKLLFHYYDKDFNNEADTPDNFQSRRPNTSFCFLDIRSPGLGDTAMYLCATSRQFNEKLFFGSGTQLSVL.